Listed below are T cell receptor beta chains from one sample, sequenced in a study of T cell repertoires in cytomegalovirus infection. MiXCR, applied by TCRdb to the reads, yields one record per CDR3 protein. The repertoire holds 230,000 or so distinct CDR3 sequences, approximately 38% seen once, with about 60% in the top ten. No antigen is known for these receptors. This material consisted of CD8+ T cells from cultured PBMCs, taken from culture after CMV antigen stimulation. The receptors were gathered from a human donor in good health (CMV status not recorded). Some clones in this sample may be carry-over from other donors' samples. Both conserved end residues are part of each CDR3. Fields, in order: V gene, D gene, J gene, clone size, CDR3 protein, CDR3 DNA. D genes are given only for firm matches. Part of the rows lack a size; the others show once, few, many or a class for expanded clones.

TRBV27	TRBD1	TRBJ2-7	-	CASGRGQDRYEQYF	TGTGCCAGCGGCAGGGGGCAGGATCGATACGAGCAGTACTTC
TRBV7-9	TRBD1	TRBJ1-4	few	CASSQTGEQANEKLFF	TGTGCCAGCAGCCAGACAGGGGAGCAGGCTAATGAAAAACTGTTTTTT
TRBV27	-	TRBJ1-6	-	CASSSTGAYNSPLHF	TGTGCCAGCAGTTCAACAGGAGCCTATAATTCACCCCTCCACTTT
TRBV7-9	TRBD1	TRBJ2-7	-	CAWEPGQGYEQYF	TGTGCCTGGGAACCGGGACAGGGCTACGAGCAGTACTTC
TRBV20-1	-	TRBJ1-2	-	CSARNKGGRNGYTF	TGCAGTGCTAGGAACAAGGGAGGTCGGAATGGCTACACCTTC
TRBV28	TRBD2	TRBJ2-1	once	CASSWGLAGSSYNEQFF	TGTGCCAGCAGTTGGGGACTAGCGGGGAGCTCCTACAATGAGCAGTTCTTC
TRBV12-3/TRBV12-4	-	TRBJ2-7	few	CASSFGEGEQYF	TGTGCCAGCAGTTTCGGCGAGGGCGAGCAGTACTTC
TRBV11-2	TRBD1	TRBJ2-2	-	CASSPPGQLTTGELFF	TGTGCCAGCAGCCCACCGGGACAGTTGACGACCGGGGAGCTGTTTTTT
TRBV5-1	TRBD2	TRBJ2-1	-	CASSLMAGGYNEQFF	TGCGCCAGCAGCTTGATGGCGGGAGGTTACAATGAGCAGTTCTTC
TRBV11-2	-	TRBJ2-1	few	CASSLLRNEQFF	TGTGCCAGCAGCTTACTTCGCAATGAGCAGTTCTTC
TRBV19	-	TRBJ2-2	-	CATRTDTNTGELFF	TGTGCCACCCGGACGGATACGAACACCGGGGAGCTGTTTTTT
TRBV9	-	TRBJ2-5	few	CASSVDVQGFETQYF	TGTGCCAGCAGCGTAGATGTACAGGGATTCGAGACCCAGTACTTC
TRBV6-5	-	TRBJ2-5	-	CASSYSASLETQYF	TGTGCCAGCAGTTACTCAGCTAGCTTGGAGACCCAGTACTTC
TRBV7-3	TRBD2	TRBJ2-1	-	CASSLWLAGNNEQFF	TGTGCCAGCAGCTTATGGCTAGCGGGAAACAATGAGCAGTTCTTC
TRBV27	-	TRBJ2-1	few	CASSQTYNEQFF	TGTGCCAGCAGTCAAACCTACAATGAGCAGTTCTTC
TRBV9	-	TRBJ1-1	-	CASSVGNRDTEAFF	TGTGCCAGCAGCGTAGGCAACAGGGACACTGAAGCTTTCTTT
TRBV6-5	-	TRBJ2-2	-	CASSLGTGSTGELFF	TGTGCCAGCAGTCTTGGTACAGGGTCCACCGGGGAGCTGTTTTTT
TRBV7-2	-	TRBJ1-1	-	CASSLRTAGVEAFF	TGTGCCAGCAGCTTAAGGACAGCGGGTGTTGAAGCTTTCTTT
TRBV20-1	TRBD2	TRBJ2-1	-	CSPRLAGEEYNEQFF	TGCAGTCCACGACTAGCGGGAGAGGAGTACAATGAGCAGTTCTTC
TRBV12-5	-	TRBJ1-1	many	CASGLDVSNTEAFF	TGTGCTAGTGGCCTTGACGTTTCTAACACTGAAGCTTTCTTT
TRBV27	-	TRBJ1-1	-	CASSPGFGTEAFF	TGTGCCAGCAGTCCAGGGTTCGGCACTGAAGCTTTCTTT
TRBV11-1	-	TRBJ2-4	few	CASSPRPRGKNIQYF	TGTGCCAGCAGCCCCCGTCCCCGGGGCAAAAACATTCAGTACTTC
TRBV7-2	-	TRBJ2-1	-	CASSLGWNEQFF	TGTGCCAGCAGCTTAGGATGGAATGAGCAGTTCTTC
TRBV12-3/TRBV12-4	TRBD2	TRBJ2-1	-	CASSLAGGGFGDEQFF	TGTGCCAGCAGTTTAGCCGGGGGGGGGTTTGGCGATGAGCAGTTCTTC
TRBV6-5	TRBD2	TRBJ2-3	few	CASSPSFLGLAGADTQYF	TGTGCCAGCAGTCCAAGTTTTCTCGGACTAGCGGGAGCAGATACGCAGTATTTT
TRBV7-3	-	TRBJ2-5	few	CASSLDVRRETQYF	TGTGCCAGCAGCTTAGATGTCCGGAGGGAGACCCAGTACTTC
TRBV9	-	TRBJ2-1	once	CASSVDTGPSYNEQFF	TGTGCCAGCAGCGTAGATACAGGGCCATCCTACAATGAGCAGTTCTTC
TRBV11-2	-	TRBJ2-1	few	CASGPSGYNEQFF	TGTGCCAGCGGCCCCTCGGGGTACAATGAGCAGTTCTTC
TRBV13	TRBD1	TRBJ2-7	-	CASSEGDSEQYF	TGTGCCAGCAGCGAGGGGGACAGCGAGCAGTACTTC
TRBV4-1	TRBD1	TRBJ1-2	-	CASYNRGRGYTF	TGCGCCAGCTATAACAGGGGACGAGGCTACACCTTC
TRBV18	TRBD1	TRBJ1-1	-	CASSPNRGSHKNTEAFF	TGTGCCAGCTCACCAAACAGGGGGTCACATAAGAACACTGAAGCTTTCTTT
TRBV10-3	-	TRBJ2-2	-	CAISEDGGPNTGELFF	TGTGCCATCAGTGAAGATGGGGGGCCGAACACCGGGGAGCTGTTTTTT
TRBV7-6	-	TRBJ1-1	few	CASTSAEGHLNTEAFF	TGTGCCAGCACCTCTGCGGAGGGACACCTGAACACTGAAGCTTTCTTT
TRBV6-1	TRBD2	TRBJ2-1	-	CASPGREGLRGNEQFF	TGTGCCAGTCCGGGGCGGGAGGGCCTAAGGGGCAATGAGCAGTTCTTC
TRBV7-8	TRBD1	TRBJ2-5	-	CASSFAGTGGEETQYF	TGTGCCAGCAGCTTCGCCGGGACAGGGGGTGAAGAGACCCAGTACTTC
TRBV7-2	TRBD1	TRBJ2-1	-	CASSLQGDEQFF	TGTGCCAGCAGCTTACAGGGGGATGAGCAGTTCTTC
TRBV5-4	TRBD2	TRBJ2-1	-	CASSLASSGLAGNEQFF	TGTGCCAGCAGCTTGGCGTCTAGCGGTCTTGCCGGCAATGAGCAGTTCTTC
TRBV20-1	TRBD2	TRBJ2-7	-	CSARQREGPYEQYF	TGCAGTGCCAGGCAGCGGGAGGGCCCCTACGAGCAGTACTTC
TRBV4-2	TRBD1	TRBJ1-6	-	CASSPSTRQGGSPLHF	TGTGCCAGCAGCCCTTCCACCCGACAGGGTGGTTCACCCCTCCACTTT
TRBV28	-	TRBJ1-3	-	CASSPPRQGNTIYF	TGTGCCAGCAGCCCCCCGCGACAGGGAAACACCATATATTTT
TRBV7-2	-	TRBJ2-3	-	CASSSSGASDTQYF	TGTGCCAGCAGCTCGTCTGGGGCGTCGGATACGCAGTATTTT
TRBV20-1	-	TRBJ2-1	-	CSASETGSYNEQFF	TGCAGTGCTAGCGAGACGGGGTCGTACAATGAGCAGTTCTTC
TRBV19	-	TRBJ2-3	-	CASKGTPVGTDTQYF	TGTGCCAGTAAGGGGACACCCGTAGGCACAGATACGCAGTATTTT
TRBV23-1	TRBD1	TRBJ2-2	-	CASSFSDRENTGELFF	TGCGCCAGCAGTTTCTCGGACAGGGAGAACACCGGGGAGCTGTTTTTT
TRBV15	TRBD1	TRBJ1-4	-	CATSGRTGLKKLFF	TGTGCCACCAGCGGCAGGACAGGGCTGAAAAAACTGTTTTTT
TRBV7-8	-	TRBJ2-7	-	CASCWDTPGDEKYF	TGTGCCAGCTGCTGGGACACCCCTGGAGACGAGAAGTACTTC
TRBV15	TRBD1	TRBJ2-4	-	CATSSSRGNIQYF	TGTGCCACCAGCAGCTCCAGGGGGAACATTCAGTACTTC
TRBV28	TRBD2	TRBJ2-3	few	CASSYPTSGGADTQYF	TGTGCCAGCAGTTACCCGACTAGCGGGGGGGCGGATACGCAGTATTTT
TRBV6-5	-	TRBJ1-5	-	CATRQSNQPQHF	TGTGCCACAAGGCAGAGCAATCAGCCCCAGCATTTT
TRBV2	-	TRBJ2-3	-	CASSGPKYF	TGTGCCAGCAGTGGGCCTAAGTATTTT
TRBV14	-	TRBJ1-1	-	CASSQDLGIGLNTEAFF	TGTGCCAGCAGCCAAGATCTAGGGATAGGATTGAACACTGAAGCTTTCTTT
TRBV7-6	TRBD2	TRBJ2-1	few	CASRSLAGGVNEQFF	TGTGCCAGCAGATCACTAGCGGGAGGGGTAAATGAGCAGTTCTTC
TRBV7-2	-	TRBJ1-1	few	CASSLVGANTEAFF	TGTGCCAGCAGCTTAGTGGGGGCGAACACTGAAGCTTTCTTT
TRBV7-9	TRBD2	TRBJ2-5	-	CASSPQAGLSHETQYF	TGTGCCAGCAGCCCCCAGGCGGGACTAAGTCACGAGACCCAGTACTTC
TRBV7-6	TRBD2	TRBJ2-3	few	CASSSTSARSTDTQYF	TGTGCCAGCAGCTCCACTAGCGCCCGGAGCACAGATACGCAGTATTTT